The present T cell receptor (beta chain) was sequenced within a study of shared clonotypes between healthy human individuals. Study overall: Per-donor plates numbered three CD4 naive, three CD4 memory, two CD8 naive and one CD8 memory. General study results and limits: Naive CD4 clonotypes were shared across a handful of donors at about 5.3%.

Regarding this clone: What it recognizes is unknown.

Germline CDR1 and CDR2: MNHEY and SMNVEV (reference sequence). V lost 6 bases to trimming and J lost 0 bases, with 12 bases between them. The CDR3 consists of 15 residues. Libraries were prepared by immunoSEQ multiplex PCR; TCRdb keeps only in-frame clonotypes and omits some of them. The data show roughly 810,000 clones, approximately 96% seen once. Naive-designated CD8 cells lacked CD45RO, were positively enriched for CCR7, and omitted terminally differentiated effector memory CD45RA+ cells. V gene TRBV27 combines with J gene TRBJ2-1; D not certain. What was sequenced was naive CD8+ T cells sorted from blood. This receptor was obtained from a man between 25 and 39 years old in good health. The CDR3, as DNA: TGTGCCAGCAGCTTAAGTACTTTCTCCTACAATGAGCAGTTCTTC. This translates into CASSLSTFSYNEQFF.